These 15 T cell receptor beta chains were all obtained from the same sample, sequenced in a study of blood T cell repertoires in COVID-19. Assay used: immunoSEQ multiplex PCR; TCRdb lists only in-frame clones, some missing. The table lists about 140,000 clones, 80% of them singletons, with 5% in the top ten. Material: peripheral blood. These receptors originate from a woman aged 50 to 60 with acute or convalescent COVID-19.

The chain employs TRBV9 and TRBJ2-3, with D perhaps matching TRBD1 (5 bases). V was cut by 3 bases and J by 2 bases, with 16 bases left in between. CDR1 is SGDLS, CDR2 YYNGEE, per germline. The CDR3 is 16 amino acids. CDR3 DNA: TGTGCCAGCAGCGACCCTGGACACTCCAACACAGATACGCAGTATTTT. It translates to CASSDPGHSNTDTQYF. Drawing the rest from reference TRBV9 and TRBJ2-3, the complete variable domain is DSGVTQTPKHLITATGQRVTLRCSPRSGDLSVYWYQQSLDQGLQFLIQYYNGEERAKGNILERFSAQQFPDLHSELNLSSLELGDSALYFCASSDPGHSNTDTQYFGPGTRLTVL.

The chain combines TRBV21-1 with TRBJ2-5; TRBD2, the D gene given by the table, was not confirmed from the DNA. TRBV21-1 is shown as a pseudogene. The CDR3 extends over 17 amino acids. Written as DNA, the CDR3 is TGTGCCAGCAGCCTTCTCGGGGGTCCCCCAAGCCCTACGGCCCAGTACTTC. Protein: CASSLLGGPPSPTAQYF.

This rearrangement joins TRBV2 to TRBJ2-1, with 15 bases aligning to TRBD2. The CDR3 has 17 residues. Per the germline V gene, CDR1 is SNHLY and CDR2 is FYNNEI. The V gene end was trimmed by 0 bases and the J gene end by 6 bases; junction bases not matched to a gene: 3. CDR3 in amino acids: CASSEARTSGGANEQFF. CDR3 nucleotide sequence: TGTGCCAGCAGTGAAGCGCGGACTAGCGGGGGGGCCAATGAGCAGTTCTTC.

CDR3 residues: CASSLAGSNNEQFF. The CDR3 nucleotides read TGTGCCAGCAGCTTGGCCGGGTCTAACAATGAGCAGTTCTTC. This chain connects TRBV5-8 to TRBJ2-1; D unresolved. The CDR3 has 14 residues. The ends were cut back, 0 bases at V and 5 bases at J, with 9 bases in the middle. Germline V gene data show CDR1 as SGHTS and CDR2 as YDEGEE.

The chain is built from TRBV3-1 (or the pseudogene TRBV3-2) and TRBJ2-7, with TRBD2 matching 8 bases. V was pared by 5 bases and J by 7 bases, with 13 bases of the junction left unmatched. This CDR3 spans 15 amino acids. The germline gives CDR1 LGHDT, CDR2 YNNKEL (reference sequence). In DNA, the CDR3 is TGTGCCAGCAGCAGAGCCGGGGGGGGCCTGAGGGAGCAGTACTTC. It specifies CASSRAGGGLREQYF.

The CDR3 loop is CASSLLGSEQFF. The CDR3 bases are TGTGCCAGCAGCTTGCTGGGCAGTGAGCAGTTCTTC. The rearrangement links TRBV5-8 to TRBJ2-1; no clear D gene. Per the germline V gene, CDR1 is SGHTS and CDR2 is YDEGEE. The CDR3 spans 12 residues. V lost 1 base to trimming and J lost 9 bases, with 8 bases between them.

V is TRBV12-3 or TRBV12-4 and J is TRBJ1-2, with no clear D. CDR3 length: 12 residues. The V end was cut by 6 bases, the J end by 8 bases, with 13 bases between. The CDR3, as DNA: TGTGCCAGCAGCCTCGGTCTCGAGGGCTACACCTTC. Its protein is CASSLGLEGYTF.

The chain uses TRBV19 and TRBJ1-3, with D possibly being TRBD1 (5 bases). V gave up 6 bases and J gave up 0 bases, with 15 bases separating them. This CDR3 spans 16 amino acids. Germline V gene lookup returns CDR1 LNHDA and CDR2 SQIVND (reference sequence). Written as DNA, the CDR3 is TGTGCCAGTAGGAGCCCCGGCAGGGACTCTGGAAACACCATATATTTT. It encodes CASRSPGRDSGNTIYF.

The chain couples TRBV7-9 to TRBJ2-3, with D maybe TRBD2 (6 bases). The CDR3 runs to 16 residues. CDR1 is SEHNR, CDR2 FQNEAQ, per germline (reference sequence). V shed 3 bases and J shed 5 bases, with 18 bases lying between them. This CDR3 is CASSFYAALGGDTQYF. CDR3 sequence (DNA): TGTGCCAGCAGCTTTTACGCTGCCCTGGGGGGAGATACGCAGTATTTT.

V and J are TRBV12-3 or TRBV12-4 and TRBJ2-7; TRBD1 matches 7 bases. The CDR3 contains 13 residues. The V gene end was trimmed by 5 bases and the J gene end by 7 bases; junction bases not matched to a gene: 8. The CDR3 reads CASSPPQGPEQYF. CDR3 DNA: TGTGCCAGCAGTCCTCCACAGGGGCCGGAGCAGTACTTC.

The chain links TRBV5-5 to TRBJ2-7; unclear D gene. Germline V CDR1 and CDR2: SGHKS, YYEKEE (reference sequence). Trimming removed 0 bases at V and 5 bases at J, with 15 bases between. The CDR3 contains 15 residues. The CDR3 DNA reads TGTGCCAGCAGCTTGGCCTCTGGTACGAGTAACGAGCAGTACTTC. This codes for CASSLASGTSNEQYF.

The rearrangement uses TRBV4-1 and TRBJ2-2, with D perhaps matching TRBD2 (6 bases). Trimming took off 0 bases at V and 1 base at J, with 12 bases between the two ends. The CDR3 covers 17 residues. CDR1 and CDR2 from the germline V gene are MGHRA and YSYEKL. The CDR3 spells CASSQDAGGMNTGELFF. CDR3 nucleotide sequence: TGCGCCAGCAGCCAAGATGCCGGGGGAATGAACACCGGGGAGCTGTTTTTT.

CDR3 bases: TGTGCCAGCCAATCCGCCAGCTATGGCTACACCTTC. Its translation is CASQSASYGYTF. The chain uses TRBV11-2 and TRBJ1-2; no reliable D call. This CDR3 is built from 12 residues. The V end was cut by 8 bases, the J end by 4 bases, with 11 bases between. Germline CDR1 is SGHAT and CDR2 is FQNNGV.

This chain connects TRBV9 to TRBJ2-2, with D unresolved. Germline CDR1 SGDLS, CDR2 YYNGEE. Trimming took off 3 bases at V and 0 bases at J, with 12 bases between the two ends. CDR3 length: 16 amino acids. DNA of the CDR3: TGTGCCAGCAGCGCTAAGGCTACAGCGAACACCGGGGAGCTGTTTTTT. It specifies CASSAKATANTGELFF.

This clone has a handful of counts. The chain has TRBV19 and TRBJ1-5; TRBD1 is a possible D gene (6 bases). This CDR3 spans 14 amino acids. Germline V gives CDR1 LNHDA, CDR2 SQIVND (reference sequence). Trimming took 3 bases from V and 5 from J, leaving 11 bases between them. The CDR3 is CASSIGHRDQPQHF. CDR3 in DNA: TGTGCCAGTAGTATTGGGCACAGGGATCAGCCCCAGCATTTT.